Presented here are 9 T cell receptor beta chains from one specimen sequenced in a study of vaccination and CD4 T cells after COVID-19. Cultured CD4+ T cells had their DNA profiled by the Oncomine TCR Beta short-read assay. TCRdb ran MiXCR on the PCR reads and lists one entry per CDR3 protein. The data hold over 15,000 distinct CDR3 sequences, with approximately 49% observed a single time. Treatment denoted: approximately nine-day PBMC culture with coronavirus spike peptide pools or control peptides (ViraFEST assay). Antigens of these TCRs are unknown. The material sequenced was CD4+ T cells from blood, cultured in vitro. These receptors came from a human donor who had recovered from COVID-19.

This clonotype qualifies as medium-sized. The chain carries TRBV7-2 and TRBJ2-5; TRBD2 aligns across 8 bases. The V segment lost 5 bases and the J segment 5 bases; nucleotides outside the gene matches: 13. Germline CDR1 is SGHTA and CDR2 is FQGNSA. The CDR3 extends over 16 amino acids. CDR3 in amino acids: CASSRRTAGVGETQYF. In DNA, the CDR3 is TGTGCCAGCAGCCGAAGAACAGCGGGAGTCGGGGAGACCCAGTACTTC.

The genes are TRBV6-1 and TRBJ2-2, with a possible D match to TRBD1 (5 bases). Trimming stripped 6 bases from V and 1 base from J, with 9 bases between. Looked up from germline, CDR1 is MNHNS and CDR2 is SASEGT. The CDR3 covers 14 residues. The CDR3 here is CASRKTENTGELFF. CDR3 in DNA: TGTGCCAGCAGGAAGACAGAGAACACCGGGGAGCTGTTTTTT.

This clonotype came up a few times. CDR3 amino acids: CASSQTGGYTF. CDR3 sequence (DNA): TGTGCCAGCAGCCAGACCGGAGGCTACACCTTC. This rearrangement joins TRBV14 to TRBJ1-2; D is undetermined. Trimming removed 3 bases at V and 8 bases at J, with 7 bases between. Germline V gene lookup returns CDR1 SGHDN and CDR2 FVKESK. CDR3 length equals 11 residues.

The chain recombines TRBV7-2 with TRBJ2-7; 9 bases are a match to TRBD2. Germline lookup yields CDR1 SGHTA and CDR2 FQGNSA. Trimming took 5 bases from V and 6 from J; bases not matched to a gene: 11. The CDR3 loop spans 15 amino acids. The CDR3 region is CASSDPRSGGTEQYF. CDR3 sequence (DNA): TGTGCCAGCAGCGACCCGAGGAGCGGGGGGACCGAGCAGTACTTC. Full variable domain (rest looked up from reference TRBV7-2 and TRBJ2-7): GAGVSQSPSNKVTEKGKDVELRCDPISGHTALYWYRQSLGQGLEFLIYFQGNSAPDKSGLPSDRFSAERTGGSVSTLTIQRTQQEDSAVYLCASSDPRSGGTEQYFGPGTRLTVT.

The rearrangement uses TRBV20-1 and TRBJ2-3, with 9 positions matching TRBD2. V shed 3 bases and J 5 bases; nucleotides not matched to a gene: 9. The CDR3 spans 15 residues. Germline CDR1 DFQATT, CDR2 SNEGSKA (reference sequence). CDR3 residues: CSASLRGGLGDTQYF. The CDR3 coding sequence is TGCAGTGCTAGTTTGCGGGGGGGGTTGGGAGATACGCAGTATTTT.

The J gene is TRBJ2-7, the V gene TRBV6-2 or TRBV6-3; D gene uncertain. This CDR3 comprises 12 residues. Per the germline V gene, CDR1 is MNHEY and CDR2 is SVGEGT. V lost 6 bases, J lost 9 bases, and 15 bases lay in between. The CDR3 nucleotides read TGTGCCAGCAGCGAGCCGGAGATGGTGCAGTACTTC. Amino acid sequence: CASSEPEMVQYF.

This chain uses TRBV30 with TRBJ1-6, with a weak D call TRBD1 (6 bases). Trimming took off 0 bases at V and 10 bases at J, with 19 bases between the two ends. Germline CDR1 reads GTSNPN; CDR2 reads SVGIG (reference sequence). The CDR3 contains 16 residues. The CDR3 DNA follows: TGTGCCTGGAGTGTCTCACGAGTTACAGGGAGGTCACCCCTCCACTTT. Translating it yields CAWSVSRVTGRSPLHF.

By share of the sample, this clonotype is medium-sized. This rearrangement joins TRBV20-1 to TRBJ1-4, with D tentatively TRBD1 (5 bases). The CDR3 runs 14 residues. CDR1 and CDR2 from the germline V gene are DFQATT and SNEGSKA (reference sequence). V lost 5 bases, J lost 4 bases, and 14 bases lay in between. The CDR3, as DNA: TGCAGTGCTGGCCGGGCAGGGAATAATGAAAAACTGTTTTTT. Translating it yields CSAGRAGNNEKLFF.

The CDR3 DNA is TGTGCCAGCAGGCTTGACAGGGGAGAGACCCAGTACTTC. This encodes CASRLDRGETQYF. The V call is TRBV7-3, the J call TRBJ2-5, with TRBD1 matching over 8 bases. CDR1 SGHTA and CDR2 FQGTGA come from the germline V gene. The V and J ends lost 6 bases and 4 bases, in that order; junction bases with no gene match: 4. This CDR3 has 13 amino acids.